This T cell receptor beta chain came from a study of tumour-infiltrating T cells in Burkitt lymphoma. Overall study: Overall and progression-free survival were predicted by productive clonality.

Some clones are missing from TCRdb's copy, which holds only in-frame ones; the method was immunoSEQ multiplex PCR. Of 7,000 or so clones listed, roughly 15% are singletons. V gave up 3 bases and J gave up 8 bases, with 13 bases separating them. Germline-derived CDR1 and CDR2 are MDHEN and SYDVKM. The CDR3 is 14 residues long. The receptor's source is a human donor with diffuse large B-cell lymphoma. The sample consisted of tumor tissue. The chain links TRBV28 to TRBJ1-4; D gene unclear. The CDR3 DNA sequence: TGTGCCAGCAGTTTGGGCGGGGTGTCGGAAAAACTGTTTTTT. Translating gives CASSLGGVSEKLFF.